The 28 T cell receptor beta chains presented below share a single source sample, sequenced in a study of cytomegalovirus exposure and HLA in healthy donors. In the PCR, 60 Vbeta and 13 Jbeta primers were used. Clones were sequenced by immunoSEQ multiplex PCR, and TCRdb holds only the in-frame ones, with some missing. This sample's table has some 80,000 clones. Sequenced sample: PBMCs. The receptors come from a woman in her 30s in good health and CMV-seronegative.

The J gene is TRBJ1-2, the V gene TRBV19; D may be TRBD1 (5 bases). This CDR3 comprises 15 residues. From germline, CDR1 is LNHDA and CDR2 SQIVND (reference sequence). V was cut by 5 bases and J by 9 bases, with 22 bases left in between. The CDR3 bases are TGTGCCAGTAGTCCTAAGGGGTTTTTCTATGCGAGCTACACCTTC. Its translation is CASSPKGFFYASYTF.

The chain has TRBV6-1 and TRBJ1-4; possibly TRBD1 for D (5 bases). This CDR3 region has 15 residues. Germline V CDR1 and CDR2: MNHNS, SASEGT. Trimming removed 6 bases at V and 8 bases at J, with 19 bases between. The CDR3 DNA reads TGTGCCAGCAGGGCGGCAGGGCGTCGATCCGAAAAACTGTTTTTT. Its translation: CASRAAGRRSEKLFF.

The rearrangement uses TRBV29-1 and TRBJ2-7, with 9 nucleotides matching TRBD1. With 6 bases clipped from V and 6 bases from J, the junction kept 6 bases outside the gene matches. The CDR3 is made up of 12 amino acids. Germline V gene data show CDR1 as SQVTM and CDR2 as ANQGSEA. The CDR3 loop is CSVGTGFTEQYF. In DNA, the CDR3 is TGCAGCGTGGGGACAGGGTTCACCGAGCAGTACTTC.

CDR3 coding DNA: TGTGCCAGCAGTGCCCAACAGGGGCATGAGCAGTTCTTC. Amino acids: CASSAQQGHEQFF. The V gene is TRBV6-1, the J gene TRBJ2-1; 7 positions match TRBD1. The V gene end was trimmed by 4 bases and the J gene end by 8 bases; junction bases not matched to a gene: 5. The CDR3 sequence is 13 residues long. Germline CDR1 MNHNS, CDR2 SASEGT.

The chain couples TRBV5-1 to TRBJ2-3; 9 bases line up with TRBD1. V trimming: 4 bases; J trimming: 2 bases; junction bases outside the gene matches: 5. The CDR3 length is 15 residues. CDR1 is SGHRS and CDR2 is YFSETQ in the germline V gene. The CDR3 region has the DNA TGCGCCAGCAGCCCCGGGACAGGGTACACAGATACGCAGTATTTT. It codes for CASSPGTGYTDTQYF.

CDR3 nucleotide sequence: TGCGCCAGCAGCGACGGGACTAGCGGGGTACAGACCCAGTACTTC. This sequence encodes CASSDGTSGVQTQYF. The rearrangement uses TRBV5-1 and TRBJ2-5; TRBD2 matches 13 bases. V dropped 4 bases and J dropped 6; count of bases not matched to a gene: 6. This CDR3 spans 15 amino acids. CDR1 is SGHRS, CDR2 YFSETQ, per germline.

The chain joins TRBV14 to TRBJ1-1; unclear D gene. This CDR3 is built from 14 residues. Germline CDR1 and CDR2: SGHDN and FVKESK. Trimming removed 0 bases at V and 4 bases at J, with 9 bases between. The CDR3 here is CASSQDGGVTEAFF. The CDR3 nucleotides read TGTGCCAGCAGCCAAGACGGCGGGGTCACTGAAGCTTTCTTT.

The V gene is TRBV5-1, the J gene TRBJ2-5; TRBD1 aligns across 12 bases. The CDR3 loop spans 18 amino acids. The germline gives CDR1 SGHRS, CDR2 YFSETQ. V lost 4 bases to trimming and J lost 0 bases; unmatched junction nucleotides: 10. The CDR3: CASSGRDRGRLYQETQYF. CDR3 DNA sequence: TGCGCCAGCAGCGGAAGGGACAGGGGGCGACTGTACCAAGAGACCCAGTACTTC.

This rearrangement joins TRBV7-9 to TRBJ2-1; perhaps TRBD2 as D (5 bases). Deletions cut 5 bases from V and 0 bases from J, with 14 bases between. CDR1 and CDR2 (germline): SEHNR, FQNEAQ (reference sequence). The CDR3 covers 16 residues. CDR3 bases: TGTGCCAGCAGCACGCCCCCTAGCCCCTCCTACAATGAGCAGTTCTTC. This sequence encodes CASSTPPSPSYNEQFF. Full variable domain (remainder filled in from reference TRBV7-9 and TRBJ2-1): DTGVSQNPRHKITKRGQNVTFRCDPISEHNRLYWYRQTLGQGPEFLTYFQNEAQLEKSRLLSDRFSAERPKGSFSTLEIQRTEQGDSAMYLCASSTPPSPSYNEQFFGPGTRLTVL.

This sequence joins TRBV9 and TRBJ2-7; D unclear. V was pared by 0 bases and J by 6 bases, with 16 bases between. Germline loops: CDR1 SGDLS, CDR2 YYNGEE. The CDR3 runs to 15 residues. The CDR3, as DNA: TGTGCCAGCAGCGTAGGGCCCCTGGGTAGCAGCGAGCAGTACTTC. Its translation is CASSVGPLGSSEQYF.

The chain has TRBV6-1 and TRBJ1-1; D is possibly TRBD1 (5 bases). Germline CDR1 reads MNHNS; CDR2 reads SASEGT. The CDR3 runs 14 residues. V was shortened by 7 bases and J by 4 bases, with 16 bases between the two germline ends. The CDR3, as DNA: TGTGCCAGCAATGGAGGGGCGCGTGGCACTGAAGCTTTCTTT. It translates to CASNGGARGTEAFF.

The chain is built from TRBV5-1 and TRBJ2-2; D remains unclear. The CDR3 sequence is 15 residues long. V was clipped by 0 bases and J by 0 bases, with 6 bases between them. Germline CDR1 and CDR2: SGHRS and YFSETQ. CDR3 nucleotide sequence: TGCGCCAGCAGCTTGGGAGCCGCGAACACCGGGGAGCTGTTTTTT. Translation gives CASSLGAANTGELFF.

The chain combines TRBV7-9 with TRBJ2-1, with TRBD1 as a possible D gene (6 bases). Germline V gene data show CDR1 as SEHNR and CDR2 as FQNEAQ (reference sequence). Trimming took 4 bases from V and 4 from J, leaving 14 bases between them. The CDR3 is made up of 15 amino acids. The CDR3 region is CASSWTDRPYNEQFF. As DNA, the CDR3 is TGTGCCAGCAGCTGGACAGACAGGCCTTACAATGAGCAGTTCTTC.

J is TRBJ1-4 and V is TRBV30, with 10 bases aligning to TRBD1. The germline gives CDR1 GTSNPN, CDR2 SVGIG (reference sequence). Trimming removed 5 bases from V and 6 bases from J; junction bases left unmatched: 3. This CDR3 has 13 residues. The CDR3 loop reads CAWLDRGHEKLFF. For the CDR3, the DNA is TGTGCCTGGCTTGACAGGGGGCATGAAAAACTGTTTTTT.

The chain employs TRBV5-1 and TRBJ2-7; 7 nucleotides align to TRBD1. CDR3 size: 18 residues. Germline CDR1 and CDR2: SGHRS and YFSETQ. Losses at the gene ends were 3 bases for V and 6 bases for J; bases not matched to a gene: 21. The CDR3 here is CASSSMRMGTGTEREQYF. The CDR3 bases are TGCGCCAGCAGCTCGATGAGGATGGGAACCGGGACAGAACGCGAGCAGTACTTC.

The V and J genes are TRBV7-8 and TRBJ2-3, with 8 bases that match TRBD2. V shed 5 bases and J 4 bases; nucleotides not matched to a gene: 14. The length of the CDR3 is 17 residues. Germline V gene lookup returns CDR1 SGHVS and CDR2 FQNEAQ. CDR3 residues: CASSPREGLDKADTQYF. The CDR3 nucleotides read TGTGCCAGCAGCCCCCGAGAGGGACTAGATAAAGCAGATACGCAGTATTTT.

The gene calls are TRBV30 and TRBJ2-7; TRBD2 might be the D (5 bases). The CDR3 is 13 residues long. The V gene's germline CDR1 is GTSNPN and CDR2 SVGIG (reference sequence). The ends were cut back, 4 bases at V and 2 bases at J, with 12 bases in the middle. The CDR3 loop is CAWNQGSAYEQYF. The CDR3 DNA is TGTGCCTGGAATCAAGGGAGCGCCTACGAGCAGTACTTC.

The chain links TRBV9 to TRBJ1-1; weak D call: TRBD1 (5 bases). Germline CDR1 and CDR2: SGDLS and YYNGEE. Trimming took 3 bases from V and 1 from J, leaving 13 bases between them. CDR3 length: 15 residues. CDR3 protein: CASSGETGGNTEAFF. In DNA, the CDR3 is TGTGCCAGCAGCGGCGAGACGGGGGGGAACACTGAAGCTTTCTTT.

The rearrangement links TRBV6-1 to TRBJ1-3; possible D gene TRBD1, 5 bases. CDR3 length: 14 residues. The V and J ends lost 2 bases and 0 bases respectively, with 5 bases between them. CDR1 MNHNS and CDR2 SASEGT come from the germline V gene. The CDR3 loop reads CASSEQGSGNTIYF. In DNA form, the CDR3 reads TGTGCCAGCAGTGAACAGGGCTCTGGAAACACCATATATTTT.

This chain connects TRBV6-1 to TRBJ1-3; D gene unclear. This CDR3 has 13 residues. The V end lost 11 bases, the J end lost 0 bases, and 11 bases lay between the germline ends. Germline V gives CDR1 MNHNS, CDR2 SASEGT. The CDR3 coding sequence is TGTGCCCTAGCTTCGTACTCTGGAAACACCATATATTTT. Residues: CALASYSGNTIYF.

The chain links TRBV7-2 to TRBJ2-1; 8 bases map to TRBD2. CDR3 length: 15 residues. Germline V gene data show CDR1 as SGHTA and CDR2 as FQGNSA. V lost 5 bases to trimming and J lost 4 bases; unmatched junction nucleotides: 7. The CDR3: CASSPAGGAYNEQFF. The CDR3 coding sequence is TGTGCCAGCAGCCCGGCGGGGGGCGCGTACAATGAGCAGTTCTTC.

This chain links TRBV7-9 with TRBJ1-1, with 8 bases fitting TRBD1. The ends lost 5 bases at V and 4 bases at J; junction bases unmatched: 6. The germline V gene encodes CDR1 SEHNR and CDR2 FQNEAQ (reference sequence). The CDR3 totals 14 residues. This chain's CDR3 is CASSPGQGGTEAFF. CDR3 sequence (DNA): TGTGCCAGCAGCCCCGGACAGGGCGGCACTGAAGCTTTCTTT.

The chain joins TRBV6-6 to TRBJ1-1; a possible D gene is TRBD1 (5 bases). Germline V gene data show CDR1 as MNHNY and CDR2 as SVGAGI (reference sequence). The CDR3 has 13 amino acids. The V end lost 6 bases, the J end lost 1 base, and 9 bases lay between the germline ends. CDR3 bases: TGTGCCAGCAGCACGACAGCGAACACTGAAGCTTTCTTT. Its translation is CASSTTANTEAFF.

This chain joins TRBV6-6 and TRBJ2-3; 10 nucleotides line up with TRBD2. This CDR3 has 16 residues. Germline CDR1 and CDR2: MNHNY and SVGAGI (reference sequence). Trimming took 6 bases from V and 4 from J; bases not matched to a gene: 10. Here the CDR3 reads CASRGLAGDGPDTQYF. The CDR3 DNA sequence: TGTGCCAGCAGAGGGCTAGCGGGAGATGGCCCAGATACGCAGTATTTT.

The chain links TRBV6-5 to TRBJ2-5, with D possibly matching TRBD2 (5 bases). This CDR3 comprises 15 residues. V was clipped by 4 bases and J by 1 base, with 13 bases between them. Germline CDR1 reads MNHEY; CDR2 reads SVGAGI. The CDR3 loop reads CASSSSNGVQETQYF. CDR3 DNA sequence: TGTGCCAGCAGTTCGTCCAACGGGGTCCAAGAGACCCAGTACTTC.

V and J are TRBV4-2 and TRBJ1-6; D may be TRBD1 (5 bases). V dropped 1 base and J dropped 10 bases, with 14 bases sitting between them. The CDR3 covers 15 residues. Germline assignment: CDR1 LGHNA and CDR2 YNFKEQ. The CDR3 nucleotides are TGTGCCAGCAGCCAAGGGCAGGGCGGGGTATCACCCCTCCACTTT. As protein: CASSQGQGGVSPLHF.

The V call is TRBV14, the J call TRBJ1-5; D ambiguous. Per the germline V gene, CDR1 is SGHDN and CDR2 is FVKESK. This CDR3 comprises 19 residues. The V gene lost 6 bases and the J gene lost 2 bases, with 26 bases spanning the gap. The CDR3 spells CASSSRWNRSRACNQPQHF. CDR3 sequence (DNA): TGTGCCAGCAGTTCAAGATGGAACCGGTCGCGGGCATGCAATCAGCCCCAGCATTTT. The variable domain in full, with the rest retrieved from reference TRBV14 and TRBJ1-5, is EAGVTQFPSHSVIEKGQTVTLRCDPISGHDNLYWYRRVMGKEIKFLLHFVKESKQDESGMPNNRFLAERTGGTYSTLKVQPAELEDSGVYFCASSSRWNRSRACNQPQHFGDGTRLSIL.

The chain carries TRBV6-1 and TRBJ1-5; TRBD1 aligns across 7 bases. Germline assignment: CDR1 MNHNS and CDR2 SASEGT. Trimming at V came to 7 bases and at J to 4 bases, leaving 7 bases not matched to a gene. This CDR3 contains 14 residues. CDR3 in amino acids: CASKTGTENQPQHF. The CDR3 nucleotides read TGTGCCAGCAAAACTGGGACAGAGAATCAGCCCCAGCATTTT.